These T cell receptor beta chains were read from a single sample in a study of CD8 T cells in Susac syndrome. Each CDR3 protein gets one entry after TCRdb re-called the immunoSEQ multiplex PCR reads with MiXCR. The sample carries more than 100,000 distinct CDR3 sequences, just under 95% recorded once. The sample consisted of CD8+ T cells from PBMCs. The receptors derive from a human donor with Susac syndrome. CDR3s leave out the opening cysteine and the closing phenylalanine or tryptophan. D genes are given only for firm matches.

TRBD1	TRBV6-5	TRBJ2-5	ASSTTGLETQY
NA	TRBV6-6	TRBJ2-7	AGSGGQSSYEQY
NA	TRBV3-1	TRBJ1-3	ASSQRDNGNTIY
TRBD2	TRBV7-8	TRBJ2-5	ASSLARLGRLARETQY
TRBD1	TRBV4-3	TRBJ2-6	ASSQRRGSYSGANVLT
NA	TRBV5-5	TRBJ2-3	ASRDRPHTQY
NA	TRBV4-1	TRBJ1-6	ASSQGPGRTNSPLH
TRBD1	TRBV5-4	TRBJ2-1	ASSSRDRVHEQF
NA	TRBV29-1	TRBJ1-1	SVEEGWKGAF
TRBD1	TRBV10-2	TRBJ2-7	ASSEPTGGEC
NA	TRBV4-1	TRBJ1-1	ASSPGAGLSITEAF
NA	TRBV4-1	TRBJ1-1	ASSQVAGANTEAF
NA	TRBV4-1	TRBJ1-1	ASSSHEQMNTEAF
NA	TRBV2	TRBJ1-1	ASRLTENTEAF
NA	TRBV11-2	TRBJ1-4	ASSSRFEYDEKLF
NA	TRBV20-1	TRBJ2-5	SARDVAGAPGETQY